This T cell receptor beta chain appears in the sequencing data of a study of cytomegalovirus exposure and HLA in healthy donors. General observations from the study: HLA alleles showed associations with some 17,000 TCR beta sequences in a later analysis, at a 0.05 false discovery rate. According to a later analysis, donors in an Asian-associated ancestry cluster reportedly had fewer N-insertions than the roughly 630-donor mean. Excluded were some V segments that proved indistinguishable, including TRBV6-2 and TRBV6-3. Cytomegalovirus association was assigned to about 150 TCR beta chains.

Researchers ran the PCR with 60 Vbeta and 13 Jbeta primers. The data were produced by immunoSEQ multiplex PCR, yet TCRdb's version contains in-frame clones alone and is incomplete. The sample records fewer than 130,000 clones, around three quarters being singletons. About this clone itself: Its antigen remains unknown.

This CDR3 is 12 amino acids long. Germline CDR1 is MDHEN and CDR2 is SYDVKM. The V end was cut by 8 bases, the J end by 4 bases, with 11 bases between. This sequence was found in a woman aged 30 to 39 in good health and CMV-seronegative. The chain combines TRBV28 with TRBJ1-2; D might be TRBD1 (6 bases). The specimen sequenced was PBMCs. This chain's CDR3 is CASWIGGYGYTF. CDR3 nucleotides: TGTGCCAGCTGGATAGGGGGCTATGGCTACACCTTC.